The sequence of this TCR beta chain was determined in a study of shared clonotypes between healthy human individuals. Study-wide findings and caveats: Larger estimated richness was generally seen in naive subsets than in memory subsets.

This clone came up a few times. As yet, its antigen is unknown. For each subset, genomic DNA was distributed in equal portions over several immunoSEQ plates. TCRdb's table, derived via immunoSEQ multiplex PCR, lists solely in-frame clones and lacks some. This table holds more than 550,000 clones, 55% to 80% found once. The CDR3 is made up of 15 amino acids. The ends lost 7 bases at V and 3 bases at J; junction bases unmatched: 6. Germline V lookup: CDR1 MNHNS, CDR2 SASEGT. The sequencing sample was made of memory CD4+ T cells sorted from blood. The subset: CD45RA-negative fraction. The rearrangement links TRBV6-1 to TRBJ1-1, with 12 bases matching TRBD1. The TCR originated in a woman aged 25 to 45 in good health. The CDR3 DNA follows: TGTGCCAGCAAAGGGACAGGGGGCTGGGACACTGAAGCTTTCTTT. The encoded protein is CASKGTGGWDTEAFF.